These 28 T cell receptor beta chains originate from one sample sequenced in a study of response to subunit inactivated influenza vaccine. Using its own MiXCR run on the RT-PCR reads, TCRdb lists one record per CDR3 protein. The profile shows 600,000 to 850,000 distinct CDR3 sequences, approximately 14% of them singletons. The starting material was PBMCs from blood, obtained approximately 15 days before vaccination. The receptors come from a man aged 45 to 65 who received an inactivated influenza vaccine.

The rearrangement links TRBV30 to TRBJ2-1, with D unclear. Germline V CDR1 and CDR2: GTSNPN, SVGIG (reference sequence). The CDR3 contains 12 residues. V was trimmed by 1 base and J by 8 bases, leaving 9 bases between them. In nucleotides, the CDR3 is TGTGCCTGGAGTGACCTCGGATATGAGCAGTTCTTC. It codes for CAWSDLGYEQFF. Filled out from reference TRBV30 and TRBJ2-1, the complete variable domain reads SQTIHQWPATLVQPVGSPLSLECTVEGTSNPNLYWYRQAAGRGLQLLFYSVGIGQISSEVPQNLSASRPQDRQFILSSKKLLLSDSGFYLCAWSDLGYEQFFGPGTRLTVL.

This clonotype was counted only a few times. The chain employs TRBV12-3 or TRBV12-4 and TRBJ1-5, with D hard to call. This CDR3 has 14 residues. With 3 bases removed from V and 2 bases from J, the gap between germline ends came to 8 bases. The CDR3 DNA reads TGTGCCAGCAGTTTCGACGGGGGCAATCAGCCCCAGCATTTT. It codes for CASSFDGGNQPQHF.

This clonotype was recorded a few times. V is TRBV20-1 and J is TRBJ1-1, with 9 bases aligning to TRBD1. The germline V gene encodes CDR1 DFQATT and CDR2 SNEGSKA (reference sequence). CDR3 length: 17 amino acids. V trimming: 6 bases; J trimming: 0 bases; junction bases outside the gene matches: 14. In DNA, the CDR3 is TGCAGTGCAAAGGGACAGGGTCCGGGGACAATGAACACTGAAGCTTTCTTT. Translation: CSAKGQGPGTMNTEAFF.

V and J are TRBV10-3 and TRBJ1-6; TRBD1 aligns across 7 bases. V shed 6 bases and J 8 bases; nucleotides not matched to a gene: 13. CDR1 and CDR2 (germline): ENHRY, SYGVKD. This CDR3 has 16 amino acids. CDR3 amino acids: CAIRSNRGPSDSPLHF. CDR3 sequence (DNA): TGTGCCATCAGGAGCAACAGGGGTCCCTCGGATTCACCCCTCCACTTT.

This clonotype was recorded a few times. This rearrangement joins TRBV27 to TRBJ1-5, with TRBD1 matching 8 bases. Germline values: CDR1 MNHEY, CDR2 SMNVEV (reference sequence). CDR3 length equals 15 residues. V was pared by 1 base and J by 6 bases, with 5 bases of the junction left unmatched. In nucleotides, the CDR3 is TGTGCCAGCAGTTTATTCCAGGGGGCGGGTCAGCCCCAGCATTTT. This codes for CASSLFQGAGQPQHF.

In this sample, this clonotype turned up many times. The chain employs TRBV12-3 or TRBV12-4 and TRBJ2-3, with 9 bases identical to TRBD2. The CDR3 runs to 14 residues. V lost 5 bases, J lost 2 bases, and 2 bases stayed unmatched. The CDR3 region is CASSKREATDTQYF. The CDR3 DNA follows: TGTGCCAGCAGTAAGCGGGAGGCCACAGATACGCAGTATTTT.

The genes are TRBV14 and TRBJ2-1; D gene ambiguous. The ends were cut back, 0 bases at V and 6 bases at J, with 15 bases in the middle. Germline lookup yields CDR1 SGHDN and CDR2 FVKESK. The CDR3 is 16 amino acids. The CDR3 reads CASSQETLARFNEQFF. The CDR3 bases are TGTGCCAGCAGCCAAGAGACCTTAGCTAGGTTCAATGAGCAGTTCTTC.

This clonotype has a handful of counts. This rearrangement joins TRBV29-1 to TRBJ2-3, with 7 bases fitting TRBD1. This CDR3 has 14 residues. Per the germline V gene, CDR1 is SQVTM and CDR2 is ANQGSEA. Losses at the gene ends were 4 bases for V and 3 bases for J; bases not matched to a gene: 7. The CDR3 coding sequence is TGCAGCGTTGGGGCACAGGGGCAGACAGATACGCAGTATTTT. Translation gives CSVGAQGQTDTQYF.

Only a few counts were recorded for this clonotype. The chain links TRBV2 to TRBJ1-1; D is unresolved. Germline CDR1 and CDR2: SNHLY and FYNNEI. The CDR3 is 15 amino acids. Trimming cost V 2 bases and J 4 bases, with 14 bases left between them. The CDR3 reads CASSESPSLGTEAFF. The CDR3, as DNA: TGTGCCAGCAGTGAATCACCTTCCCTCGGCACTGAAGCTTTCTTT.

The V gene is TRBV27, the J gene TRBJ2-3, with TRBD2 matching over 7 bases. The CDR3 is 15 amino acids. V was clipped by 7 bases and J by 2 bases; unmatched bases: 9. CDR1 and CDR2 from the germline V gene are MNHEY and SMNVEV (reference sequence). CDR3 DNA: TGTGCCAGCAACCCGGGACTAAAACTCACAGATACGCAGTATTTT. Encoded protein: CASNPGLKLTDTQYF.

This clonotype was seen a few times. In DNA form, the CDR3 reads TGTGCCAGCAGTCGAGCGGGGGGAAACACAGATACGCAGTATTTT. This encodes CASSRAGGNTDTQYF. The chain carries TRBV12-3 or TRBV12-4 and TRBJ2-3, with 9 nucleotides matching TRBD2. V shed 5 bases and J 2 bases; nucleotides not matched to a gene: 5. This CDR3 comprises 15 residues.

This clonotype was detected only once. The chain employs TRBV12-3 or TRBV12-4 and TRBJ2-7; D unclear. The CDR3 covers 14 residues. V gave up 4 bases and J gave up 5 bases, with 15 bases separating them. The CDR3 protein is CASSWGLSRNEQYF. As DNA, the CDR3 is TGTGCCAGCAGTTGGGGTCTCTCACGGAACGAGCAGTACTTC.

The rearrangement joins TRBV6-2 or TRBV6-3 to TRBJ2-2, with unresolved D. This CDR3 comprises 16 residues. Germline V lookup: CDR1 MNHEY, CDR2 SVGEGT. Between the trimmed V and J ends, which lost 2 bases and 1 base, there was a span of 11 bases. Here the CDR3 reads CASSYEVRLNTGELFF. CDR3 coding DNA: TGTGCCAGCAGTTACGAGGTTAGGTTGAACACCGGGGAGCTGTTTTTT.

This clonotype was detected many times. V gene TRBV4-3 combines with J gene TRBJ2-7, with TRBD2 matching over 13 bases. V lost 1 base to trimming and J lost 3 bases; unmatched junction nucleotides: 3. Per germline, CDR1 LGHNA and CDR2 YSLEER. The CDR3 consists of 16 residues. DNA for the CDR3: TGCGCCAGCAGCCAAGGACTAGCGGGAGGTGTCTACGAGCAGTACTTC. Its translation: CASSQGLAGGVYEQYF.

The rearrangement uses TRBV12-5 and TRBJ2-6, with D unclear. The V gene's germline CDR1 is LGHNT and CDR2 FRNRAP. Trimming cost V 4 bases and J 0 bases, with 16 bases left between them. This CDR3 comprises 18 residues. CDR3 amino acids: CASGSSRGRSSGANVLTF. CDR3 DNA sequence: TGTGCTAGTGGTTCCTCCCGCGGACGGAGCTCTGGGGCCAACGTCCTGACTTTC.

This clonotype has a handful of counts. The V call is TRBV19, the J call TRBJ2-6; perhaps D is TRBD1 or TRBD2 (5 bases each). The germline V gene has CDR1 LNHDA and CDR2 SQIVND (reference sequence). The ends were cut back, 0 bases at V and 0 bases at J, with 6 bases in the middle. The CDR3 loop spans 16 amino acids. CDR3 amino acids: CASSIDGGSGANVLTF. CDR3 bases: TGTGCCAGTAGTATAGATGGGGGCTCTGGGGCCAACGTCCTGACTTTC.

Many counts were recorded for this clonotype. CDR3 amino acids: CSARDLYEQYF. In nucleotides, the CDR3 is TGCAGTGCTAGAGATCTTTACGAGCAGTACTTC. V is TRBV20-1 and J is TRBJ2-7; D not resolved. CDR3 length equals 11 residues. Germline V CDR1 and CDR2: DFQATT, SNEGSKA (reference sequence). V was clipped by 0 bases and J by 4 bases, with 4 bases between them.

This clonotype was seen only a few times. The chain recombines TRBV10-3 with TRBJ2-7; D ambiguous. Germline assignment: CDR1 ENHRY and CDR2 SYGVKD. This CDR3 spans 14 amino acids. Between the trimmed V and J ends, which lost 2 bases and 6 bases, there was a span of 14 bases. The CDR3 sequence is CAISEPDPTVEQYF. In DNA, the CDR3 is TGTGCCATCAGTGAGCCGGACCCAACCGTCGAGCAGTACTTC.

The CDR3 nucleotides are TGTGCCAGCAGCGTCGGGAGCCCCAAGGATACGCAGTATTTT. This encodes CASSVGSPKDTQYF. The chain combines TRBV5-4 with TRBJ2-3; D perhaps matches TRBD2 (6 bases). The germline V and J ends were trimmed by 4 bases and 6 bases, with 15 bases remaining between them. The CDR3 is made up of 14 amino acids. Germline assignment: CDR1 SGHNT and CDR2 YYREEE (reference sequence).

Ten or more counts support this clonotype. J is TRBJ2-3 and V is TRBV5-6; 8 bases agree with TRBD1. CDR1 SGHDT and CDR2 YYEEEE come from the germline V gene. V shed 4 bases, J shed 4 bases, and the junction held 2 bases outside the gene matches. There are 13 residues in the CDR3. CDR3 sequence reads: CASSVGQADTQYF. For the CDR3, the DNA is TGTGCCAGCAGCGTGGGACAGGCAGATACGCAGTATTTT.

In this sample, this clonotype turned up a few times. This chain links TRBV6-1 with TRBJ2-7; 8 positions match TRBD2. Losses at the gene ends were 6 bases for V and 4 bases for J; bases not matched to a gene: 11. Germline loops: CDR1 MNHNS, CDR2 SASEGT. This CDR3 spans 15 amino acids. CDR3 bases: TGTGCCAGCAGCCCCCTTCCGGGGGGGATGTACGAGCAGTACTTC. Translated: CASSPLPGGMYEQYF.

As DNA, the CDR3 is TGCGCCAGCAGCTTGGCCTCACGCGGAGCAGATACGCAGTATTTT. Translation: CASSLASRGADTQYF. The chain joins TRBV5-1 to TRBJ2-3; the D is unclear. The CDR3 runs 15 residues. The germline V and J ends were trimmed by 0 bases and 4 bases, with 12 bases remaining between them. Looked up from germline, CDR1 is SGHRS and CDR2 is YFSETQ.

This clonotype was observed many times. The chain uses TRBV18 and TRBJ2-7; 10 nucleotides match TRBD1. The V gene's germline CDR1 is KGHSH and CDR2 LQKENI. V dropped 4 bases and J dropped 0; count of bases not matched to a gene: 6. The CDR3 totals 16 residues. The CDR3 is CASSLPGQGPSYEQYF. CDR3 nucleotide sequence: TGTGCCAGCTCACTACCGGGACAGGGGCCCTCCTACGAGCAGTACTTC. Using reference TRBV18 and TRBJ2-7 for the parts outside the CDR3, the full variable domain is NAGVMQNPRHLVRRRGQEARLRCSPMKGHSHVYWYRQLPEEGLKFMVYLQKENIIDESGMPKERFSAEFPKEGPSILRIQQVVRGDSAAYFCASSLPGQGPSYEQYFGPGTRLTVT.

Comments on this clonotype: One junction end disagrees with the germline gene, perhaps due to a read error. The chain has TRBV5-1 and TRBJ2-7; 8 positions agree with TRBD2. This CDR3 has 16 amino acids. CDR1 and CDR2 (germline): SGHRS, YFSETQ. CDR3 region: CTSSSSDGLAGYEQYF. CDR3 nucleotide sequence: TGCACCAGCAGCTCGAGTGACGGACTAGCTGGCTACGAGCAGTACTTC. Together with reference TRBV5-1 and TRBJ2-7, the CDR3 gives the full variable domain: KAGVTQTPRYLIKTRGQQVTLSCSPISGHRSVSWYQQTPGQGLQFLFEYFSETQRNKGNFPGRFSGRQFSNSRSEMNVSTLELGDSALYLCTSSSSDGLAGYEQYFGPGTRLTVT.

This clonotype was counted many times. The rearrangement links TRBV5-1 to TRBJ2-1; D unresolved. Germline CDR1 and CDR2: SGHRS and YFSETQ. The CDR3 consists of 14 residues. Trimming shortened V by 2 bases and J by 7 bases, and 13 bases separated the two germline ends. The CDR3 here is CASSFSRRLNEQFF. As DNA, the CDR3 is TGCGCCAGCAGCTTTTCCAGGCGTTTGAATGAGCAGTTCTTC.

This chain joins TRBV7-2 and TRBJ2-3, with D maybe TRBD2 (5 bases). The CDR3 extends over 17 amino acids. V shed 2 bases and J shed 4 bases, with 19 bases lying between them. CDR1 and CDR2 from the germline V gene are SGHTA and FQGNSA. CDR3 protein: CASSLFVQTTPADTQYF. CDR3 coding DNA: TGTGCCAGCAGCTTATTCGTCCAGACTACCCCCGCAGATACGCAGTATTTT.

This clonotype was recorded a few times. The genes are TRBV6-5 and TRBJ2-1; D is unresolved. Trimming stripped 0 bases from V and 4 bases from J, with 16 bases between. CDR1 MNHEY and CDR2 SVGAGI come from the germline V gene. CDR3 length: 17 residues. CDR3 bases: TGTGCCAGCAGTTACTCTCGCCGAGGAGCTAAATACAATGAGCAGTTCTTC. Translating gives CASSYSRRGAKYNEQFF.

The chain couples TRBV7-9 to TRBJ2-3; no clear D gene. V was pared by 5 bases and J by 0 bases, with 12 bases between. The CDR3 spans 15 residues. Looked up from germline, CDR1 is SEHNR and CDR2 is FQNEAQ (reference sequence). The CDR3 reads CASSPAHRSTDTQYF. The CDR3 DNA is TGTGCCAGCAGCCCGGCCCACAGAAGCACAGATACGCAGTATTTT.